A single sample is the source of the 12 T cell receptor beta chains below, sequenced in a study of cytomegalovirus exposure and HLA in healthy donors. The PCR used 60 Vbeta and 13 Jbeta primers. Assay: immunoSEQ multiplex PCR; the TCRdb copy retains only in-frame clones and omits some. Of some 140,000 clones detected, 75% to 80% appear once; the ten largest clones hold 0.9% to 1.2%. Sequencing used PBMCs. The receptors were gathered from a male donor in good health and CMV-seronegative.

The chain carries TRBV7-3 and TRBJ1-1; 7 bases agree with TRBD1. The CDR3 spans 13 residues. V shed 6 bases and J 1 base; nucleotides not matched to a gene: 2. Per the germline V gene, CDR1 is SGHTA and CDR2 is FQGTGA. The CDR3 DNA is TGTGCCAGCAGGGGGACAGAGAACACTGAAGCTTTCTTT. It encodes CASRGTENTEAFF.

V gene TRBV7-2 combines with J gene TRBJ1-2; 7 bases fit TRBD1. This CDR3 is 17 amino acids long. Unmatched junction bases numbered 15, after V lost 5 bases and J lost 3 bases. The germline V gene has CDR1 SGHTA and CDR2 FQGNSA. The CDR3 loop reads CASSHLEGAGVHYGYTF. CDR3 DNA sequence: TGTGCCAGCAGCCATCTTGAGGGGGCAGGGGTTCACTATGGCTACACCTTC.

The chain combines TRBV11-2 with TRBJ2-7, with TRBD2 as a possible D gene (5 bases). The CDR3 extends over 14 amino acids. V dropped 5 bases and J dropped 3 bases, with 14 bases sitting between them. Germline values: CDR1 SGHAT, CDR2 FQNNGV. CDR3 sequence reads: CASSVLGRYYEQYF. CDR3 nucleotides: TGTGCCAGCAGCGTACTTGGGAGATACTACGAGCAGTACTTC. Supplemented by reference TRBV11-2 and TRBJ2-7, the full variable domain reads EAGVAQSPRYKIIEKRQSVAFWCNPISGHATLYWYQQILGQGPKLLIQFQNNGVVDDSQLPKDRFSAERLKGVDSTLKIQPAKLEDSAVYLCASSVLGRYYEQYFGPGTRLTVT.

The chain carries TRBV27 and TRBJ2-3; D is unclear. The CDR3 covers 12 residues. Between the trimmed V and J ends, which lost 4 bases and 6 bases, there was a span of 8 bases. Germline assignment: CDR1 MNHEY and CDR2 SMNVEV (reference sequence). The CDR3 region has the DNA TGTGCCAGCAGTTCCCGAGGTGATACGCAGTATTTT. It codes for CASSSRGDTQYF.

The V and J genes are TRBV6-5 and TRBJ1-5; D is perhaps TRBD1 (6 bases). The CDR3 consists of 14 residues. Germline lookup yields CDR1 MNHEY and CDR2 SVGAGI. The V and J ends lost 6 bases and 7 bases respectively, with 16 bases between them. CDR3 nucleotide sequence: TGTGCCAGCAGCCCACTGGCAGGGGAGCAGCCCCAGCATTTT. Encoded protein: CASSPLAGEQPQHF.

This clone was detected a few times. The chain has TRBV5-1 and TRBJ2-7, with 9 bases fitting TRBD1. The CDR3 contains 14 residues. The J segment lost 1 base and the V segment lost 4 bases, leaving 3 bases of the junction unmatched. The V gene's germline CDR1 is SGHRS and CDR2 YFSETQ. This CDR3 reads CASSTDRGSYEQYF. The CDR3 DNA reads as TGCGCCAGCAGCACGGACAGGGGTTCCTACGAGCAGTACTTC.

This rearrangement joins TRBV6-5 to TRBJ1-3; D call uncertain. The CDR3 runs to 16 residues. V lost 0 bases, J lost 1 base, and 10 bases lay in between. CDR1 and CDR2 from the germline V gene are MNHEY and SVGAGI. The CDR3 bases are TGTGCCAGCAGTTACTCGGGCGGGATTTCTGGAAACACCATATATTTT. Translating gives CASSYSGGISGNTIYF.

V usage is TRBV5-6 and J usage is TRBJ2-7; 10 bases map to TRBD1. CDR1 and CDR2 (germline): SGHDT, YYEEEE. CDR3 length equals 14 residues. The J segment lost 2 bases and the V segment lost 4 bases, leaving 3 bases of the junction unmatched. The CDR3 spells CASSAGTGAYEQYF. Written as DNA, the CDR3 is TGTGCCAGCAGCGCCGGGACAGGGGCCTACGAGCAGTACTTC.

The V call is TRBV18, the J call TRBJ1-1; D is uncertain. This CDR3 spans 12 amino acids. From germline, CDR1 is KGHSH and CDR2 LQKENI. V lost 2 bases and J 4 bases, leaving 5 bases between the germline ends. CDR3 sequence reads: CASSPDFTEAFF. The CDR3 DNA reads as TGTGCCAGCTCACCAGACTTCACTGAAGCTTTCTTT.

This clone has just a few counts. The chain is built from TRBV5-6 and TRBJ1-2, with TRBD1 matching over 7 bases. V shed 4 bases, J shed 4 bases, and the junction held 4 bases outside the gene matches. The germline gives CDR1 SGHDT, CDR2 YYEEEE. The CDR3 consists of 13 residues. CDR3 DNA: TGTGCCAGCAGCCTCCGGGACAGCTATGGCTACACCTTC. It translates to CASSLRDSYGYTF.

V and J are TRBV4-3 and TRBJ1-1; 8 nucleotides match TRBD1. The CDR3 covers 16 residues. V lost 1 base, J lost 4 bases, and 8 bases stayed unmatched. Per the germline V gene, CDR1 is LGHNA and CDR2 is YSLEER. CDR3 residues: CASSQAITGGRTEAFF. CDR3 bases: TGCGCCAGCAGCCAAGCGATTACAGGGGGTCGCACTGAAGCTTTCTTT.

The chain employs TRBV5-1 and TRBJ1-2; D may be TRBD1 (6 bases). V was cut by 5 bases and J by 3 bases, with 17 bases left in between. The germline CDR1 and CDR2 sequences are SGHRS and YFSETQ. The CDR3 has 15 residues. CDR3 loop: CASSSFGTSDYGYTF. As DNA, the CDR3 is TGCGCCAGCAGTTCCTTTGGGACAAGCGACTATGGCTACACCTTC.